This T cell receptor beta chain was retrieved from a study of molecular identifiers for immune sequencing clone quantification. General study findings and limits: Among effectors, clones above 20 RNA copies held over 97% of molecules; among naive cells, under 1%.

This clonotype occurred a few times. Its antigen remains unidentified. Using its own MiXCR run on the PCR reads, TCRdb lists one record per CDR3 protein. This table has under 650,000 distinct CDR3 sequences, 20% appearing once. CDR3 size: 22 residues. V shed 0 bases, J shed 6 bases, and the junction held 23 bases outside the gene matches. Germline V gene sequence: CDR1 ENHRY, CDR2 SYGVKD. Material for sequencing was naive CD8+ T cells from blood, with Jurkat cell RNA spiked in. The sample's subset: FACS-sorted CD8+CD4-CCR7+CD45RA+ naive T cells. The clonotype originates from a human donor in good health. Some libraries in this study had Jurkat cell RNA spiked in. The chain has TRBV10-3 and TRBJ1-1; TRBD1 aligns across 12 bases. CDR3 in DNA: TGTGCCATCAGTGAGTCGTGGGTGGGGACAGGGGGCCTGCGACCTCCTGGTCCTGAAGCTTTCTTT. Protein sequence: CAISESWVGTGGLRPPGPEAFF.